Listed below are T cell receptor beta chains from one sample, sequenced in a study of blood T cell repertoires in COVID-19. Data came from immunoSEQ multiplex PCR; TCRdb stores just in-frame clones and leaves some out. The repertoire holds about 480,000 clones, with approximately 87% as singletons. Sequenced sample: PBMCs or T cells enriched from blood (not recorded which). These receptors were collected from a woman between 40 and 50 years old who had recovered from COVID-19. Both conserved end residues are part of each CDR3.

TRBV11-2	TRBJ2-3	CASLRDRTSTDTQYF
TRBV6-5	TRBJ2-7	CASSLRTGGSYEQYF
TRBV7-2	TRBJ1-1	CASSFAGHGNTEAFF
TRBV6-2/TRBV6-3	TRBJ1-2	CASSPPGTGGNYGYTF
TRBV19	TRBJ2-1	CASRRLAGGNNEQFF
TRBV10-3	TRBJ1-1	CAISAWTGAPDMNTEAFF
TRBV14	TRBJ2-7	CASSLLGTGGSEQYF
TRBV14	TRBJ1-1	CASSQESVRWTGGGMNTEAFF
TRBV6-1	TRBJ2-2	CASSEALAGFSGELFF
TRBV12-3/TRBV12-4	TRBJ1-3	CASSTGLGDTIYF
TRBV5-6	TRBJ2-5	CASSLGQGWETQYF
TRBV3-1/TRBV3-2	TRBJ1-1	CASSHRKGNTEAFF
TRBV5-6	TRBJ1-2	CASSLETTNYGYTF
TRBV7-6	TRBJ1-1	CASSSGQGGYTEAFF
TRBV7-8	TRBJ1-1	CASSVQENTEAFF
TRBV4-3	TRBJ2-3	CASSPQAGSGRDTQYF
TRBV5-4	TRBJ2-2	CASSSGLAGGGTGELFF
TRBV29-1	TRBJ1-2	CSVEGAGEGYGYTF
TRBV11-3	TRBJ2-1	CASSLFGTDYNEQFF
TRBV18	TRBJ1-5	CASSAGTEGFGSNQPQHF
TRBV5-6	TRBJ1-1	CASSGRDRGLNTEAFF
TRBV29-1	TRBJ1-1	CSAQTGGTTEAFF
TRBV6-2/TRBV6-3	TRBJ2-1	CASSPRQGGEQFF
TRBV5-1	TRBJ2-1	CASSLVLSGIYEQFF
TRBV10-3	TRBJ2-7	CAISEPVPGREQYF